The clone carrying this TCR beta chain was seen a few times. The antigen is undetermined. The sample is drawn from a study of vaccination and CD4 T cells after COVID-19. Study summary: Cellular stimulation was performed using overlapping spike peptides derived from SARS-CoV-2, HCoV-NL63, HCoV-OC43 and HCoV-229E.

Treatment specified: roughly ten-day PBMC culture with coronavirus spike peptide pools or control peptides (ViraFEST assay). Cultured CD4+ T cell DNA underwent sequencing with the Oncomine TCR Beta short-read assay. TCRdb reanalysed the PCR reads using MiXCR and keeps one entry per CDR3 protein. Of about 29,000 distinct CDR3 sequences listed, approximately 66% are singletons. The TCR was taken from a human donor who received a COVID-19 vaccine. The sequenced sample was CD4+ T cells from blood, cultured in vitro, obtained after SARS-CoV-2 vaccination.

CDR3 in amino acids: CATSGGAATNEKLFF. The CDR3 nucleotides read TGTGCCACCAGTGGGGGGGCTGCAACTAATGAAAAACTGTTTTTT. The rearrangement joins TRBV24-1 to TRBJ1-4; a possible D gene is TRBD1 (6 bases). The CDR3 length is 15 residues. Trimming took off 5 bases at V and 0 bases at J, with 9 bases between the two ends. Germline-derived CDR1 and CDR2 are KGHDR and SFDVKD.